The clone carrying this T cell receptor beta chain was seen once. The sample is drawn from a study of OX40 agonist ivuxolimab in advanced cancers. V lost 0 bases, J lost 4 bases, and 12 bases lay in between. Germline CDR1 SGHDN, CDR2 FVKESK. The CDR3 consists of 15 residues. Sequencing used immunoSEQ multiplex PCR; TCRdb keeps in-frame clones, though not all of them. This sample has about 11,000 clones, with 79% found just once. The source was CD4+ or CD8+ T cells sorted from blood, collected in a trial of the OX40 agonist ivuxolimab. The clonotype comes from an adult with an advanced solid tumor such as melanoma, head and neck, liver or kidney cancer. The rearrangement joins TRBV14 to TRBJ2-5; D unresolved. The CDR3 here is CASSQDFALGETQYF. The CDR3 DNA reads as TGTGCCAGCAGCCAAGATTTTGCACTCGGAGAGACCCAGTACTTC.